Below are 28 T cell receptor beta chains sequenced from a single sample in a study of T cells in Graves' hyperthyroidism and ophthalmopathy. It was RNA transcripts that yielded the amplified TCR beta CDR3 regions. First-round RT-PCR targeting the TCR CDR3 was performed with the HTBI primer set. Each CDR3 protein gets one entry after TCRdb re-called the multiplex PCR reads with MiXCR. The sample holds 370,000 or so distinct CDR3 sequences, less than 20% seen once. Sequencing was done on a sample of blood. The receptors shown here come from a woman aged 18 to 35 with Graves' hyperthyroidism that later progressed to Graves' ophthalmopathy.

Remarks on this clonotype: Just one base apart from a much larger clone, this may be a read error. V is TRBV6-2 or TRBV6-3 and J is TRBJ2-5; either TRBD1 or TRBD2 may supply D (5 bases each). V was shortened by 6 bases and J by 2 bases, with 16 bases between the two germline ends. The germline CDR1 and CDR2 sequences are MNHEY and SVGEGT. This CDR3 has 15 residues. The CDR3 here is CASRPRESSQETQYF. The DNA of the CDR3 is TGTGCCAGCAGGCCCAGGGAGTCGTCACAAGAGACCCAGTACTTC.

This clonotype has ten or more counts. V and J are TRBV20-1 and TRBJ1-1, with D perhaps TRBD1 (5 bases). This CDR3 comprises 15 residues. CDR1 and CDR2 (germline): DFQATT, SNEGSKA (reference sequence). V lost 5 bases, J lost 0 bases, and 16 bases lay in between. This CDR3 reads CSASLMGGMNTEAFF. The CDR3, as DNA: TGCAGTGCTTCCTTGATGGGGGGGATGAACACTGAAGCTTTCTTT.

J is TRBJ1-3 and V is TRBV29-1; TRBD1 matches at 7 bases. CDR1 and CDR2 (germline): SQVTM, ANQGSEA. Losses at the gene ends were 7 bases for V and 0 bases for J; bases not matched to a gene: 9. This CDR3 has 15 residues. The CDR3, as DNA: TGCAGCGCCCAGGGGGGCAGGCTCTCTGGAAACACCATATATTTT. Translating it yields CSAQGGRLSGNTIYF.

This clonotype was recorded at least ten times. The chain recombines TRBV28 with TRBJ1-2; no firm D call. Trimming pared 2 bases from V and 5 bases from J, leaving 15 bases between. Germline loops: CDR1 MDHEN, CDR2 SYDVKM. The CDR3 spans 15 residues. CDR3 nucleotide sequence: TGTGCCAGCAGTTTAAGACAAGCCGACAAGTATGGCTACACCTTC. Protein: CASSLRQADKYGYTF.

J is TRBJ2-6 and V is TRBV12-3 or TRBV12-4, with 8 nucleotides matching TRBD1. This CDR3 comprises 14 residues. J gave up 10 bases and V 7 bases, and 9 bases lay outside the gene matches. The CDR3 nucleotides read TGTGCCAGCACCGCTCTGGACAGGGAAAACGTCCTGACTTTC. This codes for CASTALDRENVLTF.

This clonotype occurred a few times. The chain employs TRBV27 and TRBJ2-5; 14 bases fit TRBD2. The germline V gene has CDR1 MNHEY and CDR2 SMNVEV (reference sequence). V dropped 2 bases and J dropped 1; count of bases not matched to a gene: 3. The CDR3 is made up of 17 amino acids. CDR3 DNA: TGTGCCAGCAGTTTAGGGACTAGCGGGAGTGGCCAAGAGACCCAGTACTTC. It codes for CASSLGTSGSGQETQYF.

This clonotype was recorded a few times. The chain joins TRBV19 to TRBJ2-7; 8 nucleotides match TRBD1. Germline V CDR1 and CDR2: LNHDA, SQIVND (reference sequence). CDR3 size: 11 residues. With V trimmed by 6 bases and J by 5 bases, 0 bases remained unmatched. DNA of the CDR3: TGTGCCAGTAGACAGGGGGACGAGCAGTACTTC. Its protein product is CASRQGDEQYF.

The genes are TRBV20-1 and TRBJ2-3; D unresolved. This CDR3 is built from 13 residues. The V gene's germline CDR1 is DFQATT and CDR2 SNEGSKA (reference sequence). CDR3: CSRAATSEDTQYF. The CDR3 bases are TGCAGCCGGGCGGCTACCTCGGAAGATACGCAGTATTTT.

At least ten counts were recorded for this clonotype. CDR3 coding DNA: TGTGCCAGCAGCCACACTAGCGGGAGTTGGCACGAGCAGTACTTC. It codes for CASSHTSGSWHEQYF. This rearrangement joins TRBV12-3 or TRBV12-4 to TRBJ2-7; 11 bases are shared with TRBD2. Losses at the gene ends were 6 bases for V and 5 bases for J; bases not matched to a gene: 9. The CDR3 is made up of 15 amino acids.

In its sample, this clonotype was seen once. This rearrangement joins TRBV6-5 to TRBJ1-5; the D is unclear. The V end lost 0 bases, the J end lost 4 bases, and 7 bases lay between the germline ends. Germline values: CDR1 MNHEY, CDR2 SVGAGI. This CDR3 has 14 residues. The CDR3 is CASSYSGRNQPQHF. CDR3 in DNA: TGTGCCAGCAGTTACTCTGGACGGAATCAGCCCCAGCATTTT.

The chain recombines TRBV6-2 or TRBV6-3 with TRBJ2-1; D call uncertain. V was cut by 3 bases and J by 10 bases, with 7 bases left in between. The CDR3 has 11 residues. CDR1 and CDR2 from the germline V gene are MNHEY and SVGEGT. CDR3 DNA: TGTGCCAGCAGTTATCCCACAGAGCAGTTCTTC. Residues: CASSYPTEQFF.

This clonotype was recorded many times. The V call is TRBV6-1, the J call TRBJ2-7; D gene unclear. The CDR3 length is 12 residues. CDR1 and CDR2 from the germline V gene are MNHNS and SASEGT. The V end was cut by 1 base, the J end by 7 bases, with 8 bases between. DNA of the CDR3: TGTGCCAGCAGTGAAGGTCGGTTGGAGCAGTACTTC. It specifies CASSEGRLEQYF.

This clonotype showed up many times. The chain recombines TRBV10-3 with TRBJ1-2; unclear D gene. Germline CDR1 ENHRY, CDR2 SYGVKD. The CDR3 contains 13 residues. V lost 2 bases, J lost 2 bases, and 6 bases lay in between. The CDR3 protein is CAISERANYGYTF. Written as DNA, the CDR3 is TGTGCCATCAGTGAGCGGGCCAACTATGGCTACACCTTC.

This clonotype was seen repeatedly, ten times or more. This chain connects TRBV20-1 to TRBJ2-7, with D unresolved. The length of the CDR3 is 13 residues. CDR1 and CDR2 (germline): DFQATT, SNEGSKA (reference sequence). The germline V and J ends were trimmed by 1 base and 5 bases, with 12 bases remaining between them. CDR3 nucleotide sequence: TGCAGTGCTAGAGTAGGCGGTAGAAACGAGCAGTACTTC. Amino acid sequence: CSARVGGRNEQYF.

This clonotype was counted ten times or more. The genes are TRBV6-5 and TRBJ1-5, with 8 bases that match TRBD1. V was clipped by 1 base and J by 4 bases; unmatched bases: 6. CDR1 is MNHEY, CDR2 SVGAGI, per germline. The CDR3 runs to 16 residues. DNA for the CDR3: TGTGCCAGCAGTTACTACGGGACAGGACCGAATCAGCCCCAGCATTTT. Translating gives CASSYYGTGPNQPQHF.

This chain joins TRBV14 and TRBJ2-7, with D possibly matching TRBD1 (5 bases). CDR1 and CDR2 (germline): SGHDN, FVKESK. The CDR3 runs to 14 residues. The V gene lost 1 base and the J gene lost 6 bases, with 13 bases spanning the gap. Here the CDR3 reads CASSQGWVTGEQYF. The CDR3 DNA reads TGTGCCAGCAGCCAAGGTTGGGTTACAGGCGAGCAGTACTTC.

The V gene is TRBV7-9, the J gene TRBJ1-5, with TRBD1 matching 8 bases. In germline, CDR1 is SEHNR, CDR2 FQNEAQ (reference sequence). This CDR3 has 16 residues. Germline trimming cut 5 bases from V and 6 bases from J; bases unmatched to any gene: 12. The CDR3 nucleotides are TGTGCCAGCAGCGCGGACAGGGCCTGGCCTTGTCAGCCCCAGCATTTT. Its translation: CASSADRAWPCQPQHF.

The gene calls are TRBV4-2 and TRBJ2-1; 9 nucleotides agree with TRBD2. The CDR3 contains 15 residues. Germline V CDR1 and CDR2: LGHNA, YNFKEQ. The J segment lost 7 bases and the V segment lost 4 bases, leaving 8 bases of the junction unmatched. The CDR3 reads CASSRPSGRQNEQFF. CDR3 coding DNA: TGTGCCAGCAGCCGTCCGAGCGGGAGGCAAAATGAGCAGTTCTTC.

This clonotype was seen ten or more times. This chain uses TRBV24-1 with TRBJ2-5; D possibly corresponds to TRBD2 (6 bases). The CDR3 length is 12 residues. V was shortened by 5 bases and J by 5 bases, with 8 bases between the two germline ends. Germline CDR1 is KGHDR and CDR2 is SFDVKD. CDR3 in DNA: TGTGCCACCAGTGGACTAGGGGAGACCCAGTACTTC. Amino acid sequence: CATSGLGETQYF.

This chain uses TRBV6-2 or TRBV6-3 with TRBJ2-5; 8 bases align to TRBD1. CDR3 length: 14 residues. The germline CDR1 and CDR2 sequences are MNHEY and SVGEGT. The ends lost 6 bases at V and 5 bases at J; junction bases unmatched: 8. CDR3 amino acids: CASRPRQGPETQYF. In DNA, the CDR3 is TGTGCCAGCAGACCGAGACAGGGGCCGGAGACCCAGTACTTC.

The table lists this clonotype with many counts. The rearrangement joins TRBV6-2 or TRBV6-3 to TRBJ2-3, with D maybe TRBD2 (5 bases). Germline V gives CDR1 MNHEY, CDR2 SVGEGT. V lost 6 bases and J 3 bases, leaving 19 bases between the germline ends. The CDR3 has 16 amino acids. The CDR3 DNA sequence: TGTGCCAGCAGCTCAAGTGGGCTAGCCGGGACAGATACGCAGTATTTT. This encodes CASSSSGLAGTDTQYF.

This clonotype was observed at least ten times. This sequence joins TRBV20-1 and TRBJ2-2; weak D call: TRBD1 (6 bases). There are 12 residues in the CDR3. Germline CDR1 is DFQATT and CDR2 is SNEGSKA (reference sequence). The CDR3 sequence is CSSAGATGELFF. CDR3 nucleotides: TGCAGCTCCGCAGGGGCCACCGGGGAGCTGTTTTTT.

Regarding this clonotype: This may stem from a read error, because a much larger clone lies one nucleotide away. CDR3 coding DNA: TGTGCCAGCAGCGTACGGGGGGACTATGGCTACACCTTC. Translated, it gives CASSVRGDYGYTF. The chain couples TRBV12-3 or TRBV12-4 to TRBJ1-2; D is perhaps TRBD1 (5 bases). Trimming took 6 bases from V and 3 from J, leaving 11 bases between them. The CDR3 covers 13 residues.

This clonotype was observed at least ten times. Here the CDR3 reads CASSRPGTGGEETQYF. The CDR3 DNA reads as TGTGCCAGCAGCCGCCCCGGGACAGGGGGCGAGGAGACCCAGTACTTC. The chain links TRBV7-9 to TRBJ2-5; 12 bases are shared with TRBD1. This CDR3 is 16 amino acids long. With V trimmed by 5 bases and J by 5 bases, 9 bases remained unmatched. Looked up from germline, CDR1 is SEHNR and CDR2 is FQNEAQ (reference sequence).

In this sample, this clonotype turned up a few times. The chain joins TRBV25-1 to TRBJ2-7, with a weak D call TRBD1 (6 bases). CDR3 length equals 13 residues. V gave up 6 bases and J gave up 0 bases, with 9 bases separating them. Germline V lookup: CDR1 MGHDK, CDR2 SYGVNS. CDR3 nucleotide sequence: TGTGCCAGCAGCGAACAGGGCTCCTACGAGCAGTACTTC. It encodes CASSEQGSYEQYF.

The sample holds many counts of this clonotype. The gene calls are TRBV7-8 and TRBJ2-2; D possibly corresponds to TRBD2 (6 bases). V was shortened by 6 bases and J by 5 bases, with 13 bases between the two germline ends. CDR3 length: 14 residues. CDR1 SGHVS and CDR2 FQNEAQ come from the germline V gene. CDR3 coding DNA: TGTGCCAGCAGAAGCGGGCTAGGGACCGGGGAGCTGTTTTTT. Its translation: CASRSGLGTGELFF.

In this sample, this clonotype turned up a few times. V gene TRBV4-2 combines with J gene TRBJ1-5; TRBD1 aligns across 7 bases. Looked up from germline, CDR1 is LGHNA and CDR2 is YNFKEQ. CDR3 length equals 17 residues. After removal of 0 bases from V and 0 bases from J, the junction contained 5 bases not matched to a gene. This CDR3 is CASSQEQGERSNQPQHF. The CDR3 coding sequence is TGTGCCAGCAGCCAAGAGCAGGGGGAACGTAGCAATCAGCCCCAGCATTTT.

The gene calls are TRBV29-1 and TRBJ2-7; D possibly corresponds to TRBD1 (7 bases). Germline V CDR1 and CDR2: SQVTM, ANQGSEA. The CDR3 length is 12 residues. V gave up 7 bases and J gave up 4 bases, with 14 bases separating them. This chain's CDR3 is CSATGRGYEQYF. The CDR3 DNA reads as TGCAGCGCGACAGGGCGGGGATACGAGCAGTACTTC.